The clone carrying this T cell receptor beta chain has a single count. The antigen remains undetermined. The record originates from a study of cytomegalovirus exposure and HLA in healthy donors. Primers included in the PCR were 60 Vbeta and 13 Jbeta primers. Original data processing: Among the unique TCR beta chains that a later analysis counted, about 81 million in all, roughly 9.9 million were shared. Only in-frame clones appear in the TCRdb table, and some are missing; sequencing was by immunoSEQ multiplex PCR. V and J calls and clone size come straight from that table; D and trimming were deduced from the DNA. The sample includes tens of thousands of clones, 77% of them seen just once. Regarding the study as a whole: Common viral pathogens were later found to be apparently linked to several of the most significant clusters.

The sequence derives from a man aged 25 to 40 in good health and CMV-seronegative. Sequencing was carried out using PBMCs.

The CDR3 is CASSPGKGFSYEQYF. For the CDR3, the DNA is TGTGCCAGCTCACCGGGGAAGGGGTTTTCCTACGAGCAGTACTTC. The chain joins TRBV18 to TRBJ2-7; D possibly corresponds to TRBD1 (5 bases). V lost 3 bases, J lost 1 base, and 13 bases lay in between. There are 15 residues in the CDR3. Germline CDR1 reads KGHSH; CDR2 reads LQKENI.